Listed below are T cell receptor beta chains from one sample, sequenced in a study of PD-1 blockade in classical Hodgkin lymphoma. Produced via immunoSEQ multiplex PCR; TCRdb's table is partial and in-frame only. The sample holds about 24,000 clones; roughly 80% are singletons and the top ten take approximately 6.4%. Sequencing was performed on peripheral blood mononuclear cells (PBMCs), taken at baseline. These TCRs come from a human donor with classical Hodgkin lymphoma. The CDR3 runs from the conserved cysteine through the conserved F or W. D genes are given only for firm matches. Clone size, where shown, is once, few, many, or a class for clones that have expanded.

v_gene	abundance	j_gene	d_gene	CDR3aa	CDR3nt
TRBV7-2	-	TRBJ1-6	-	CASSLAPRVHNSSYNSPLHF	TGTGCCAGCAGCTTAGCCCCCAGGGTCCACAATAGTTCCTATAATTCACCCCTCCACTTT
TRBV7-2	-	TRBJ2-2	TRBD2	CASRLTSGGGVRELFF	TGTGCCAGCAGACTTACTAGCGGGGGGGGAGTAAGGGAGCTGTTTTTT
TRBV7-2	once	TRBJ1-1	-	CASSLVRRGEAFF	TGTGCCAGCAGCTTGGTCCGGCGGGGTGAAGCTTTCTTT
TRBV10-3	-	TRBJ1-1	-	CAIRGSGAMGTEAFF	TGTGCCATCAGGGGGTCAGGGGCAATGGGCACTGAAGCTTTCTTT
TRBV10-1	-	TRBJ2-2	-	CARAGGAPGELFF	TGCGCCCGAGCTGGGGGGGCCCCCGGGGAGCTGTTTTTT
TRBV14	-	TRBJ2-1	TRBD1	CASSQRGLLRNEQFF	TGTGCCAGCAGCCAGAGGGGGCTCCTCAGGAATGAGCAGTTCTTC
TRBV6-4	-	TRBJ1-2	-	CASRGHEGERDYGYTF	TGTGCCAGCAGGGGTCATGAGGGAGAGAGGGACTATGGCTACACCTTC
TRBV6-6	-	TRBJ1-4	-	CASSYEGESEKLFF	TGTGCCAGCAGTTACGAAGGGGAGAGTGAAAAACTGTTTTTT
TRBV10-2	-	TRBJ1-6	-	CASAAQGSNSPLHF	TGCGCCAGTGCCGCGCAGGGGAGTAATTCACCCCTCCACTTT
TRBV28	few	TRBJ1-5	-	CASSFEGIGNQPQHF	TGTGCCAGCAGTTTTGAGGGCATAGGCAATCAGCCCCAGCATTTT
TRBV19	-	TRBJ1-2	-	CASNPPGNAATRGYTF	TGTGCCAGTAACCCCCCGGGAAACGCGGCGACGCGGGGCTACACCTTC
TRBV19	-	TRBJ1-2	-	CASRMWYGYTF	TGTGCCAGTAGGATGTGGTATGGCTACACCTTC
TRBV9	-	TRBJ2-3	-	CASSVWRSSTDTQYF	TGTGCCAGCAGCGTTTGGCGGTCTAGCACAGATACGCAGTATTTT
TRBV27	-	TRBJ2-6	-	CASSLQPSGANVLTF	TGTGCCAGCAGTCTTCAACCATCTGGGGCCAACGTCCTGACTTTC
TRBV9	-	TRBJ1-2	TRBD1	CASSTPGGGGGYTF	TGTGCCAGCAGCACCCCAGGGGGTGGAGGTGGCTACACCTTC
TRBV6-5	-	TRBJ2-7	-	CASSYSRQGNYEQYF	TGTGCCAGCAGTTACTCACGGCAGGGGAATTACGAGCAGTACTTC
TRBV7-2	-	TRBJ2-7	-	CASSLDRSSYEQYF	TGTGCCAGCAGCTTGGACAGAAGCTCCTACGAGCAGTACTTC
TRBV6-1	-	TRBJ2-7	-	CASSFNQGSSYEQYF	TGTGCCAGCAGTTTTAATCAGGGGAGCTCCTACGAGCAGTACTTC
TRBV7-9	once	TRBJ2-1	TRBD1	CASTTGGSYNEQFF	TGTGCCAGCACAACAGGGGGCTCTTACAATGAGCAGTTCTTC
TRBV2	-	TRBJ2-7	TRBD2	CASKGSASGASYEQYF	TGTGCCAGCAAAGGATCTGCTAGCGGGGCCTCCTACGAGCAGTACTTC
TRBV7-8	-	TRBJ2-7	-	CASSLAGVGTYEQYF	TGTGCCAGCAGCTTAGCAGGGGTCGGCACCTACGAGCAGTACTTC
TRBV29-1	-	TRBJ1-3	TRBD1	CSVNRGRVGNTIYF	TGCAGCGTTAACAGGGGAAGGGTTGGAAACACCATATATTTT
TRBV6-5	-	TRBJ2-1	-	CASSYRTGTIAEQFF	TGTGCCAGCAGTTACCGTACAGGGACTATAGCTGAGCAGTTCTTC
TRBV5-4	-	TRBJ2-3	-	CASSQASTDTQYF	TGTGCCAGCAGCCAAGCTAGCACAGATACGCAGTATTTT
TRBV11-3	-	TRBJ2-2	TRBD2	CASSSRTSGGTGELFF	TGTGCCAGCAGCTCAAGGACTAGCGGGGGCACCGGGGAGCTGTTTTTT
TRBV7-2	-	TRBJ2-3	-	CASSLARPITDTQYF	TGTGCCAGCAGCTTGGCTAGACCTATCACAGATACGCAGTATTTT
TRBV11-3	-	TRBJ2-3	-	CASSSSTDTQYF	TGTGCCAGCAGCTCTAGCACAGATACGCAGTATTTT
TRBV29-1	-	TRBJ2-7	-	CSGRDINYEQYF	TGCAGCGGACGGGACATAAACTACGAGCAGTACTTC
TRBV6-1	-	TRBJ2-1	TRBD2	CASNRAGGYYNEQFF	TGTGCCAGCAACCGAGCGGGGGGATATTACAATGAGCAGTTCTTC
TRBV4-2	-	TRBJ1-3	-	CASSQDPQGLNTIYF	TGTGCCAGCAGCCAAGATCCGCAGGGTTTAAACACCATATATTTT
TRBV7-8	-	TRBJ2-1	TRBD2	CASSLKRGHHNEQFF	TGTGCCAGCAGCTTAAAGCGGGGGCACCACAATGAGCAGTTCTTC
TRBV19	-	TRBJ1-2	-	CASSSPQGEGGYGYTF	TGTGCCAGTAGTTCTCCACAGGGAGAAGGCGGCTATGGCTACACCTTC
TRBV15	-	TRBJ1-6	-	CATSRDKGPGSPLHF	TGTGCCACCAGCAGAGATAAGGGCCCGGGCTCACCCCTCCACTTT
TRBV9	-	TRBJ2-1	-	CASSVAPTGRSYNEQFF	TGTGCCAGCAGCGTAGCGCCCACGGGCCGCTCCTACAATGAGCAGTTCTTC
TRBV28	once	TRBJ1-2	-	CASSLGPVYGYTF	TGTGCCAGCAGCCTCGGACCGGTCTATGGCTACACCTTC
TRBV4-2	-	TRBJ2-5	TRBD2	CASSQVAGGNQETQYF	TGTGCCAGCAGCCAAGTAGCGGGGGGGAACCAAGAGACCCAGTACTTC
TRBV4-3	-	TRBJ2-6	-	CASSQGTGVTGANVLTF	TGCGCCAGCAGCCAAGGGACCGGGGTCACTGGGGCCAACGTCCTGACTTTC
TRBV13	-	TRBJ2-7	TRBD2	CASSLAVGVLAGADEQYF	TGTGCCAGCAGCTTAGCTGTGGGGGTGCTAGCGGGGGCGGACGAGCAGTACTTC
TRBV6-5	-	TRBJ2-7	TRBD1	CASSYSKGTGNYEQYF	TGTGCCAGCAGTTACTCGAAGGGGACAGGGAACTACGAGCAGTACTTC
TRBV7-2	-	TRBJ2-1	TRBD2	CASSLLAGETYNEQFF	TGTGCCAGCAGCTTGCTAGCGGGGGAAACCTACAATGAGCAGTTCTTC
TRBV6-1	-	TRBJ2-6	-	CASSEPNPRDSGANVLTF	TGTGCCAGCAGTGAACCGAACCCCAGGGACTCTGGGGCCAACGTCCTGACTTTC
TRBV10-3	-	TRBJ2-3	-	CAISSGADTQYF	TGTGCCATCAGTTCGGGGGCAGATACGCAGTATTTT
TRBV7-6	-	TRBJ2-7	TRBD2	CASSQRGSGGAEQYF	TGTGCCAGCAGCCAGAGGGGATCCGGGGGGGCCGAGCAGTACTTC
TRBV28	few	TRBJ1-2	-	CASTPGRNYGYTF	TGTGCCAGCACCCCGGGACGGAACTATGGCTACACCTTC
TRBV29-1	-	TRBJ2-7	-	CSVLTGSYEQYF	TGCAGCGTTCTCACAGGATCCTACGAGCAGTACTTC
TRBV9	-	TRBJ2-1	TRBD2	CASSVYGGDNEQFF	TGTGCCAGCAGCGTATACGGGGGGGACAATGAGCAGTTCTTC
TRBV6-4	-	TRBJ2-3	-	CASSDWTGHTQYF	TGTGCCAGCAGTGACTGGACGGGACATACGCAGTATTTT
TRBV6-4	once	TRBJ2-2	-	CASSAEVNTGELFF	TGTGCCAGCAGTGCAGAAGTGAACACCGGGGAGCTGTTTTTT
TRBV6-6	-	TRBJ2-7	TRBD1	CASSPDRTEQYF	TGTGCCAGCAGTCCGGACAGGACCGAGCAGTACTTC
TRBV7-9	-	TRBJ1-4	TRBD1	CASSPRTGTGGEKLFF	TGTGCCAGCAGCCCAAGGACCGGGACAGGAGGCGAAAAACTGTTTTTT
TRBV7-2	-	TRBJ2-4	TRBD1	CASSLRQGQLARIQYF	TGTGCCAGCAGCTTAAGACAGGGGCAACTCGCTCGGATTCAGTACTTC